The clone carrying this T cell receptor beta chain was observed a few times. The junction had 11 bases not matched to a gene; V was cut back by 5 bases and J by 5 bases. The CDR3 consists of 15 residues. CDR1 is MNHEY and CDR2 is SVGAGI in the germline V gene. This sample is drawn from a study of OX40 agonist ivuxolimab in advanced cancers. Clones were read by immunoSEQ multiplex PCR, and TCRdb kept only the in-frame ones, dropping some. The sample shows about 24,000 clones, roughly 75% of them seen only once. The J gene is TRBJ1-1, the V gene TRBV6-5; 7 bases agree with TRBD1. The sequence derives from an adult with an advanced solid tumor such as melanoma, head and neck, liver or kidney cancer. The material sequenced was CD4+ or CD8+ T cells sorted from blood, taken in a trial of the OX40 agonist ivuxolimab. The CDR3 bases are TGTGCCAGCAGTCTGACTCCGAACAGGGGAACTGAAGCTTTCTTT. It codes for CASSLTPNRGTEAFF.